A single sample gave rise to the 27 T cell receptor beta chains below, sequenced in a study of spatial heterogeneity in lung cancer. Time point described: sample taken at primary tumor resection. No cell sorting; template was whole RNA from tumor, lung tissue or PBMC. A single record per CDR3 protein comes from TCRdb applying MiXCR to the 5' RACE reads. Of over 350 distinct CDR3 sequences detected, more than 35% appear once; the ten largest clones hold 60% to 80%. Source: PBMCs, taken at surgery. The receptors derive from a male donor with early-stage non-small cell lung cancer.

Turning to this clonotype: In a library made to pick up alpha chains, this beta chain is a stray read with a size that means little. V and J are TRBV27 and TRBJ2-1; tentative D call: TRBD2 (6 bases). The CDR3 has 16 amino acids. V was cut by 2 bases and J by 6 bases, with 17 bases left in between. CDR1 MNHEY and CDR2 SMNVEV come from the germline V gene (reference sequence). The chain's CDR3 is CASSLRDGGYLNEQFF. CDR3 DNA sequence: TGTGCCAGCAGTTTACGGGACGGGGGTTACCTCAATGAGCAGTTCTTC.

Details on this clonotype: This beta chain is an off-target read within a library intended for alpha chains, so its frequency means little. This sequence joins TRBV20-1 and TRBJ2-7; 7 nucleotides line up with TRBD1. V was clipped by 5 bases and J by 3 bases; unmatched bases: 13. This CDR3 has 15 amino acids. CDR1 and CDR2 (germline): DFQATT, SNEGSKA (reference sequence). CDR3 nucleotide sequence: TGCAGTGCTGGAACCGACAGGGCAGAATTCTACGAGCAGTACTTC. Residues: CSAGTDRAEFYEQYF.

This clonotype is deemed large (0.1 to 1%). In a library made to pick up alpha chains, this beta chain is a stray read with a size that means little. This rearrangement joins TRBV12-3 or TRBV12-4 to TRBJ2-2; 8 positions agree with TRBD2. J was trimmed by 2 bases and V by 5 bases; bases with no gene match: 13. CDR3 size: 18 residues. CDR3 amino acids: CASSKIPGGVFNTGELFF. DNA of the CDR3: TGTGCCAGCAGTAAGATCCCGGGGGGGGTTTTTAACACCGGGGAGCTGTTTTTT.

By share, this clonotype ranks as large. This beta chain slipped into a library made for alpha chains as a stray read, so its size is not meaningful. J is TRBJ2-1 and V is TRBV9, with D unclear. V lost 3 bases and J 8 bases, leaving 18 bases between the germline ends. Per germline, CDR1 SGDLS and CDR2 YYNGEE. The CDR3 runs 15 residues. Written as DNA, the CDR3 is TGTGCCAGCAGCGCCGCCGGGTCCTCAGCACATGAGCAGTTCTTC. Translating it yields CASSAAGSSAHEQFF.

A remark on this clonotype: This beta chain is a stray read from a library made for alpha chains; its abundance is not meaningful. The chain links TRBV6-5 to TRBJ2-7; D possibly corresponds to TRBD1 (5 bases). The CDR3 loop spans 14 amino acids. V lost 2 bases, J lost 2 bases, and 10 bases lay in between. Germline assignment: CDR1 MNHEY and CDR2 SVGAGI. The CDR3 nucleotides read TGTGCCAGCAGTTACGACAGAAACACCTACGAGCAGTACTTC. This codes for CASSYDRNTYEQYF.

This clonotype has a single count. This beta chain is an off-target read within a library intended for alpha chains, so its frequency means little. For the CDR3, the DNA is TGTGCCAGCAGCTTAGATCCGACTGGCTACACCTTC. Translating gives CASSLDPTGYTF. The chain couples TRBV7-9 to TRBJ1-2; D is uncertain. Between the trimmed V and J ends, which lost 1 base and 7 bases, there was a span of 7 bases. Germline CDR1 and CDR2: SEHNR and FQNEAQ (reference sequence). This CDR3 spans 12 amino acids.

With respect to this clonotype: The library was prepared for alpha chains; this beta chain is a stray read, so its frequency means little. The CDR3, as DNA: TGTGCCAGCAGTTACTCGATTGCGGGAGAGACCCAGTACTTC. Residues: CASSYSIAGETQYF. The chain combines TRBV6-2 or TRBV6-3 with TRBJ2-5, with a possible D match to TRBD2 (5 bases). Germline V lookup: CDR1 MNHEY, CDR2 SVGEGT. This CDR3 comprises 14 residues. Trimming pared 0 bases from V and 4 bases from J, leaving 9 bases between.

By frequency in the sample, this clonotype is large. A library made for alpha chains picked up this beta chain off target, so its size means little. This chain uses TRBV4-1 with TRBJ2-5; 8 bases are shared with TRBD1. The germline V gene encodes CDR1 MGHRA and CDR2 YSYEKL. V was pared by 3 bases and J by 4 bases, with 7 bases of the junction left unmatched. The CDR3 is 15 amino acids. The CDR3 bases are TGCGCCAGCAGCCAGGGTCAGGGGGCCGGAGAGACCCAGTACTTC. Protein sequence: CASSQGQGAGETQYF.

About this clonotype: This beta chain is an off-target read within a library intended for alpha chains, so its frequency means little. DNA for the CDR3: TGCGCCAGCAGCTTGCTAGGTGATACGCAGTATTTT. This codes for CASSLLGDTQYF. This sequence joins TRBV5-1 and TRBJ2-3; D unresolved. The V end lost 1 base, the J end lost 6 bases, and 6 bases lay between the germline ends. Germline V gene sequence: CDR1 SGHRS, CDR2 YFSETQ. The CDR3 runs 12 residues.

This clonotype was seen only once. This beta chain appears as a stray read in a library generated for alpha chains; its size is not informative. The rearrangement links TRBV11-2 to TRBJ2-5, with D maybe TRBD1 (6 bases). V was pared by 5 bases and J by 5 bases, with 15 bases between. Germline assignment: CDR1 SGHAT and CDR2 FQNNGV. The length of the CDR3 is 14 residues. CDR3 protein: CASSPTGPGETQYF. In DNA, the CDR3 is TGTGCCAGCAGCCCTACAGGGCCCGGGGAGACCCAGTACTTC.

This clonotype was counted only a few times. Because this beta chain is a stray read in a library intended to capture alpha chains, its abundance should not be given much weight. The CDR3 reads CASRVQGDSSYEQYF. For the CDR3, the DNA is TGTGCCAGCAGGGTACAGGGAGATAGCTCCTACGAGCAGTACTTC. The rearrangement uses TRBV6-1 and TRBJ2-7, with a possible D match to TRBD1 (6 bases). Trimming cost V 6 bases and J 0 bases, with 15 bases left between them. Germline V CDR1 and CDR2: MNHNS, SASEGT. This CDR3 spans 15 amino acids.

Only a few counts were recorded for this clonotype. The library was prepared for alpha chains; this beta chain is a stray read, so its frequency means little. V and J are TRBV4-2 and TRBJ2-5; 14 positions agree with TRBD2. There are 19 residues in the CDR3. CDR1 is LGHNA, CDR2 YNFKEQ, per germline. Trimming took 5 bases from V and 5 from J; bases not matched to a gene: 16. In DNA, the CDR3 is TGTGCCAGCAGCTATCAGGCAACGGGACTAGCGGGAGATAGGGAGACCCAGTACTTC. Translating it yields CASSYQATGLAGDRETQYF.

A word on this clonotype: Relative to the germline gene, one junction end is altered; a read error may explain this. This beta chain turned up in a library designed for alpha chains; as an off-target read, its abundance says little. The genes are TRBV7-6 and TRBJ2-1; perhaps TRBD2 as D (5 bases). Germline assignment: CDR1 SGHVS and CDR2 FNYEAQ. CDR3 length equals 16 residues. CDR3 loop: CTSSLGASSSYNEQFF. CDR3 DNA sequence: TGTACCAGCAGCTTGGGTGCTAGCAGCTCCTACAATGAGCAGTTCTTC.

By frequency in the sample, this clonotype is large. Because this beta chain is a stray read in a library intended to capture alpha chains, its abundance should not be given much weight. J is TRBJ1-6 and V is TRBV10-3; D not certain. Germline CDR1 and CDR2: ENHRY and SYGVKD. V lost 8 bases and J 13 bases, leaving 21 bases between the germline ends. CDR3 length: 14 amino acids. The chain's CDR3 is CAIWDGGRSLPLHF. In nucleotides, the CDR3 is TGTGCCATCTGGGATGGAGGGCGAAGTTTGCCCCTCCACTTT.

Regarding this clonotype: This beta chain slipped into a library made for alpha chains as a stray read, so its size is not meaningful. The J gene is TRBJ2-1, the V gene TRBV29-1, with a weak D call TRBD2 (6 bases). Germline CDR1 is SQVTM and CDR2 is ANQGSEA. This CDR3 contains 16 residues. V was cut by 4 bases and J by 5 bases, with 21 bases left in between. The CDR3 DNA reads as TGCAGCGTTGGTTCCCGGGACTCAACCTATCACAATGAGCAGTTCTTC. Its protein is CSVGSRDSTYHNEQFF.

Notes on this clonotype: This beta chain appears as a stray read in a library generated for alpha chains; its size is not informative. The V gene is TRBV5-1, the J gene TRBJ2-3; TRBD2 matches at 7 bases. This CDR3 contains 15 residues. V lost 5 bases to trimming and J lost 4 bases; unmatched junction nucleotides: 10. Germline values: CDR1 SGHRS, CDR2 YFSETQ. The CDR3 is CASSIQSRESDTQYF. For the CDR3, the DNA is TGCGCCAGCAGTATTCAATCGCGGGAGTCAGATACGCAGTATTTT.

This clonotype has just a few counts. This beta chain is off target for a library built for alpha chains, so its abundance means little. This chain uses TRBV7-2 with TRBJ2-1; TRBD2 might be the D (6 bases). Germline assignment: CDR1 SGHTA and CDR2 FQGNSA. V lost 2 bases and J 6 bases, leaving 11 bases between the germline ends. The CDR3 spans 14 residues. CDR3 DNA: TGTGCCAGCAGCTTACGACACGGGAGCAATGAGCAGTTCTTC. Protein product: CASSLRHGSNEQFF.

Remarks on this clonotype: Little can be read into the size of this beta chain, an off-target read in a library designed for alpha chains. This chain joins TRBV2 and TRBJ2-1; 9 bases are shared with TRBD1. Germline CDR1 and CDR2: SNHLY and FYNNEI. Unmatched junction bases numbered 7, after V lost 6 bases and J lost 7 bases. The CDR3 extends over 14 amino acids. CDR3 bases: TGTGCCAGCAGGGACAGGGGATTCATAAATGAGCAGTTCTTC. Its translation is CASRDRGFINEQFF.

Of note for this clonotype: This beta chain turned up in a library designed for alpha chains; as an off-target read, its abundance says little. The V call is TRBV7-8, the J call TRBJ2-3, with D unresolved. CDR1 and CDR2 (germline): SGHVS, FQNEAQ. The CDR3 has 17 residues. V was clipped by 7 bases and J by 0 bases, with 20 bases between them. The CDR3 region has the DNA TGTGCCAGCAAGACCGGGCCTCCCATGGTTAGCACAGATACGCAGTATTTT. As protein: CASKTGPPMVSTDTQYF.

By proportion, this clonotype is hyperexpanded. Little can be read into the size of this beta chain, an off-target read in a library designed for alpha chains. The chain combines TRBV5-1 with TRBJ2-3; no definite D call. This CDR3 has 14 residues. V was clipped by 8 bases and J by 2 bases, with 15 bases between them. Germline V gives CDR1 SGHRS, CDR2 YFSETQ. CDR3 DNA: TGCGCCAGTGCCTACGGCCAAACCACAGATACGCAGTATTTT. It yields the protein CASAYGQTTDTQYF.

Concerning this clonotype: For a library built for alpha chains, this beta chain is a stray read; little rests on its size. V gene TRBV14 combines with J gene TRBJ2-2; 10 nucleotides match TRBD2. Germline assignment: CDR1 SGHDN and CDR2 FVKESK. The J segment lost 3 bases and the V segment lost 3 bases, leaving 7 bases of the junction unmatched. This CDR3 contains 17 residues. The CDR3 DNA follows: TGTGCCAGCAGCCACCTGAGGACTAGCGGTCACACCGGGGAGCTGTTTTTT. Protein: CASSHLRTSGHTGELFF.

With respect to this clonotype: Because this beta chain is a stray read in a library intended to capture alpha chains, its abundance should not be given much weight. This chain joins TRBV3-1 and TRBJ2-1; the match to TRBD2 covers 9 bases. CDR3 length: 15 residues. Germline V gives CDR1 LGHDT, CDR2 YNNKEL (reference sequence). V lost 1 base, J lost 5 bases, and 3 bases stayed unmatched. The CDR3 loop is CASSQVGLAHNEQFF. The CDR3 bases are TGTGCCAGCAGCCAAGTTGGACTAGCGCACAATGAGCAGTTCTTC.

This clonotype was detected a few times. Being off target in a library aimed at alpha chains, this beta chain has a size of little meaning. The rearrangement joins TRBV6-2 or TRBV6-3 to TRBJ2-7; no reliable D call. The CDR3 has 15 residues. The V gene's germline CDR1 is MNHEY and CDR2 SVGEGT. The ends were cut back, 0 bases at V and 2 bases at J, with 11 bases in the middle. CDR3 DNA: TGTGCCAGCAGTTACTCGGGCCTGCGCGCCTACGAGCAGTACTTC. Protein product: CASSYSGLRAYEQYF.

On this clonotype: This beta chain appears as a stray read in a library generated for alpha chains; its size is not informative. This chain connects TRBV5-1 to TRBJ2-3, with D possibly TRBD1 on 5 matching bases. The CDR3 sequence is 14 residues long. Germline V lookup: CDR1 SGHRS, CDR2 YFSETQ. Trimming removed 3 bases from V and 6 bases from J, with 14 bases in between. Here the CDR3 DNA reads TGCGCCAGCAGCTGGGGCCTTATAAGTGATACGCAGTATTTT. It translates to CASSWGLISDTQYF. Full variable domain (outside the CDR3, taken from reference TRBV5-1 and TRBJ2-3): KAGVTQTPRYLIKTRGQQVTLSCSPISGHRSVSWYQQTPGQGLQFLFEYFSETQRNKGNFPGRFSGRQFSNSRSEMNVSTLELGDSALYLCASSWGLISDTQYFGPGTRLTVL.

A word on this clonotype: This beta chain is an unintended read in a library built for alpha chains; its size means little. The V gene is TRBV27, the J gene TRBJ2-1; D is ambiguous. The V and J ends lost 6 bases and 2 bases respectively, with 8 bases between them. Germline V gene data show CDR1 as MNHEY and CDR2 as SMNVEV (reference sequence). This CDR3 region has 13 residues. Here the CDR3 reads CASSRQTYNEQFF. The DNA of the CDR3 is TGTGCCAGCAGCCGCCAGACCTACAATGAGCAGTTCTTC.

This clonotype occurred once. A library made for alpha chains picked up this beta chain off target, so its size means little. The CDR3 is CASSFGKGDTQYF. The CDR3 DNA sequence: TGTGCCAGCAGTTTCGGGAAGGGAGATACGCAGTATTTT. The genes are TRBV27 and TRBJ2-3, with a tentative D call TRBD2 (5 bases). Germline loops: CDR1 MNHEY, CDR2 SMNVEV (reference sequence). The ends were cut back, 3 bases at V and 5 bases at J, with 9 bases in the middle. This CDR3 is 13 amino acids long.

By proportion, this clonotype is large. Because this beta chain is a stray read in a library intended to capture alpha chains, its abundance should not be given much weight. The CDR3 here is CASSLGPSYEQYF. The CDR3 DNA reads as TGTGCCAGCAGCTTAGGCCCCTCCTACGAGCAGTACTTC. The chain employs TRBV7-6 and TRBJ2-7; D remains ambiguous. The germline V and J ends were trimmed by 1 base and 0 bases, with 4 bases remaining between them. CDR1 and CDR2 from the germline V gene are SGHVS and FNYEAQ. The CDR3 totals 13 residues. The full variable domain, completed using reference TRBV7-6 and TRBJ2-7, is GAGVSQSPRYKVTKRGQDVALRCDPISGHVSLYWYRQALGQGPEFLTYFNYEAQQDKSGLPNDRFSAERPEGSISTLTIQRTEQRDSAMYRCASSLGPSYEQYFGPGTRLTVT.